This T cell receptor beta chain emerged from a study of CD8 T cells in ankylosing spondylitis. Study-wide results and caveats: Existing reports had already noted some motif variants in reactive arthritis synovial fluid and blood.

Only a few counts were recorded for this clonotype. Antigen unknown. The germline gene is not matched at one end of the junction; a read error may be the cause. CDR3 length: 16 residues. Germline V CDR1 and CDR2: SGDLS, YYNGEE. MiXCR, applied by TCRdb to the 5' RACE reads, yields one record per CDR3 protein. This table holds 35,000 to 50,000 distinct CDR3 sequences, less than 4% found once. Sequenced input: blood, either unsorted or a sorted T cell fraction (not recorded which). The V call is TRBV9, the J call TRBJ2-1, with 13 bases lining up with TRBD2. This clonotype was obtained from a male donor with ankylosing spondylitis or in good health (not recorded which). CDR3 loop: CASSVGTSGGPNQQFF. CDR3 sequence (DNA): TGTGCCAGCAGCGTAGGGACTAGCGGGGGCCCCAATCAGCAGTTCTTC.